Listed below are T cell receptor beta chains from one sample, sequenced in a study of blood T cell repertoires in COVID-19. Measured with immunoSEQ multiplex PCR; TCRdb has only the in-frame clones, and not every one. The data show a few hundred thousand clones, with roughly 85% seen just once and roughly 7% held by the top ten. Sequenced sample: peripheral blood. The receptors derive from a human donor in a cohort sampled during active COVID-19. CDR3s include the opening cysteine and the closing phenylalanine or tryptophan. D genes are given only for firm matches. Part of the rows lack a size; the others show once, few, many or a class for expanded clones.

cdr3_nt,cdr3_aa,v_call,clone_size,j_call,d_call
TGTGCCAGCAGCTCGTTTAGTCCAGGGGATGAGCAGTTCTTC,CASSSFSPGDEQFF,TRBV7-3,NA,TRBJ2-1,NA
TGTGCCAGCAGCTTGGGACAGGTCTCTGGGGCCAACGTCCTGACTTTC,CASSLGQVSGANVLTF,TRBV5-4,NA,TRBJ2-6,NA
TGTGCCTGGAGCAGTTGGGTCCTCAACAACGCTAAGGGGAAAGCTTTCTTT,CAWSSWVLNNAKGKAFF,TRBV30,once,TRBJ1-1,NA
TGTGCCTGGAGCGACGACAGAACCTCAAAAGCTTTCTTT,CAWSDDRTSKAFF,TRBV30,NA,TRBJ1-1,NA
TGTGCCAGTAGTCGCGCGCCTGACAGCTCCTACGAGCAGTACTTC,CASSRAPDSSYEQYF,TRBV19,NA,TRBJ2-7,NA
TGTGCCAGCAGTAAGGGATGGGGGGATATGAACACTGAAGCTTTCTTT,CASSKGWGDMNTEAFF,TRBV28,NA,TRBJ1-1,NA
TGTGCCAGCAGCTTGGGACAGGGGAAATACGAGCAGTACTTC,CASSLGQGKYEQYF,TRBV7-9,NA,TRBJ2-7,TRBD1
TGTGCCAGCAGCAACAGGGACAGGGGCAACATTCAGTACTTC,CASSNRDRGNIQYF,TRBV13,NA,TRBJ2-4,TRBD1
TGTGCCAGCAGCCCTGGACAGGGACTCTACGAGCAGTACTTC,CASSPGQGLYEQYF,TRBV5-6,NA,TRBJ2-7,TRBD1
TGCAGTGCTAGTGTTTTCGGGGGGGCCAGCCAGCCCCAGCATTTT,CSASVFGGASQPQHF,TRBV20-1,NA,TRBJ1-5,NA
TGCGCCAGCAGCAGGACAGGGGCAACCGGGGAGCTGTTTTTT,CASSRTGATGELFF,TRBV5-1,NA,TRBJ2-2,TRBD1
TGTGCCAGCAGTGAAGAAACGTCCGGGGATGGCTACACCTTC,CASSEETSGDGYTF,TRBV2,once,TRBJ1-2,NA
TGTGCCAGCAGTTCAGGCTCCCTCTATGGCTACACCTTC,CASSSGSLYGYTF,TRBV11-2,NA,TRBJ1-2,NA
TGTGCCATCAGTGAGTCGACGCCAGGCCGAAACACCATATATTTT,CAISESTPGRNTIYF,TRBV10-3,NA,TRBJ1-3,NA
TGCGCCAGCAGCCGCGATGGACAGGGTTCCAACACCATATATTTT,CASSRDGQGSNTIYF,TRBV4-1,once,TRBJ1-3,TRBD1
TGTGCCAGCAGCCTCCTGGACAGGGGGGGTGAGCAGTTCTTC,CASSLLDRGGEQFF,TRBV3-1/TRBV3-2,once,TRBJ2-1,TRBD1
TGTGCCAGCAGCTTAGTCCTAGCGGGGGATCACGAGCAGTACTTC,CASSLVLAGDHEQYF,TRBV7-9,NA,TRBJ2-7,TRBD2
TGTGCCTGGAACACAGGAGCCAATCAGCCCCAGCATTTT,CAWNTGANQPQHF,TRBV30,NA,TRBJ1-5,NA
TGCAGTGCTAGTGGTGCTAGCGGGGGAATTGACTTCTCCTACGAGCAGTACTTC,CSASGASGGIDFSYEQYF,TRBV20-1,NA,TRBJ2-7,TRBD2
TGTGCCAGCAGCCTCCTGGTAGGGGGCTCAGGCTACACCTTC,CASSLLVGGSGYTF,TRBV3-1/TRBV3-2,NA,TRBJ1-2,TRBD1
TGTGCCAGTATAGACAGGCACTCTGGAAACACCATATATTTT,CASIDRHSGNTIYF,TRBV19,NA,TRBJ1-3,NA
TGTGCCTGGAACCAAGGACTAGCCGGTGAGCAGTTCTTC,CAWNQGLAGEQFF,TRBV30,NA,TRBJ2-1,TRBD2
TGTGCCAGCAGCTTATTCCAACAGGCCCGAATCGACTATGGCTACACCTTC,CASSLFQQARIDYGYTF,TRBV7-2,NA,TRBJ1-2,NA
TGTGCCAGTAGTCTACAGGGAAATGAAAAACTGTTTTTT,CASSLQGNEKLFF,TRBV19,once,TRBJ1-4,NA
TGTGCCAGCTCAAGGGGACACAACTATGGCTACACCTTC,CASSRGHNYGYTF,TRBV18,NA,TRBJ1-2,NA
TGCGCCAGCAGTGAAGTAGCGGGAGCCTCTCCAGATACGCAGTATTTT,CASSEVAGASPDTQYF,TRBV10-1,NA,TRBJ2-3,TRBD2
TGTGCCAGCAGCATTGTCCAATCCGGGACAAAGGTACGCGAGCAGTACTTC,CASSIVQSGTKVREQYF,TRBV5-6,NA,TRBJ2-7,NA
TGTGCCAGCAGTTACTCGGGGGGGCGAAATGAGCAGTTCTTC,CASSYSGGRNEQFF,TRBV6-2/TRBV6-3,NA,TRBJ2-1,NA
TGTGCCAGCAGGCAGGGAGGGACCTACAATGAGCAGTTCTTC,CASRQGGTYNEQFF,TRBV3-1/TRBV3-2,few,TRBJ2-1,TRBD2
TGTGCCAGCAGTTCGACAGGGAACTCTGGAAACACCATATATTTT,CASSSTGNSGNTIYF,TRBV27,NA,TRBJ1-3,TRBD1
TGCAGCGCTTACAGGGGGCGGGAGGGCTACACCTTC,CSAYRGREGYTF,TRBV29-1,few,TRBJ1-2,TRBD1
TGTGCCACGCGGACAGGCGACGGTGGCTACACCTTC,CATRTGDGGYTF,TRBV24-1,NA,TRBJ1-2,TRBD1
TGTGCCAGCAGTTCCCGATCAGGGGGCCTAGGTCGGAGCAATCAGCCCCAGCATTTT,CASSSRSGGLGRSNQPQHF,TRBV27,NA,TRBJ1-5,TRBD1